This T cell receptor beta chain was identified during a study of blood T cell repertoires in COVID-19. TCRdb keeps only in-frame clones here, not all; method: immunoSEQ multiplex PCR. The sample carries around 170,000 clones, approximately 88% recorded once. Germline V gene lookup returns CDR1 SGHVS and CDR2 FQNEAQ. The CDR3 has 16 amino acids. J gave up 13 bases and V 0 bases, and 12 bases lay outside the gene matches. J is TRBJ1-6 and V is TRBV7-8; the match to TRBD1 covers 7 bases. Sequenced: peripheral blood. This sequence originates from a woman in her sixties with acute or convalescent COVID-19. The chain's CDR3 is CASSLAGSFGQVPLHF. The CDR3 DNA reads TGTGCCAGCAGCTTAGCCGGCAGTTTTGGACAGGTCCCCCTCCACTTT.